The 28 T cell receptor beta chains below were found in one sample sequenced in a study of blood T cell repertoires in COVID-19. Assay: immunoSEQ multiplex PCR; the TCRdb copy retains only in-frame clones and omits some. Among approximately 200,000 clones listed, 87% were seen once. The specimen sequenced was PBMCs or T cells enriched from blood (not recorded which). The receptors stem from a man aged 25 to 45 in a cohort exposed to, infected with or recovered from COVID-19 (not recorded which).

For the CDR3, the DNA is TGTGCTAGTGGTTTGGTACTTCTAGCGGGAGGCCCTAGATCAACCAATGAGCAGTTCTTC. This sequence encodes CASGLVLLAGGPRSTNEQFF. The chain employs TRBV12-5 and TRBJ2-1, with 11 bases fitting TRBD2. The CDR3 is made up of 20 amino acids. V lost 0 bases, J lost 6 bases, and 16 bases stayed unmatched. Germline V CDR1 and CDR2: LGHNT, FRNRAP.

The chain has TRBV29-1 and TRBJ1-1, with 8 bases identical to TRBD1. The germline CDR1 and CDR2 sequences are SQVTM and ANQGSEA. V lost 7 bases to trimming and J lost 1 base; unmatched junction nucleotides: 5. CDR3 size: 13 residues. CDR3 protein: CSARGQGNTEAFF. The CDR3 coding sequence is TGCAGCGCCCGTGGACAGGGGAACACTGAAGCTTTCTTT.

The gene calls are TRBV5-6 and TRBJ1-5, with D possibly being TRBD1 (5 bases). Germline CDR1 reads SGHDT; CDR2 reads YYEEEE. The CDR3 extends over 15 amino acids. V lost 6 bases and J lost 5, with 18 bases in between. The CDR3 DNA follows: TGTGCCAGCACCAGCTTTAGGGGTATGGATCAGCCCCAGCATTTT. It encodes CASTSFRGMDQPQHF.

This chain links TRBV9 with TRBJ2-2; 13 bases line up with TRBD2. The V gene end was trimmed by 4 bases and the J gene end by 5 bases; junction bases not matched to a gene: 11. This CDR3 is built from 18 residues. Germline V lookup: CDR1 SGDLS, CDR2 YYNGEE. CDR3 in DNA: TGTGCCAGCAGCTCCCACGGACTAGCGGGAGCAGGAACCGGGGAGCTGTTTTTT. It yields the protein CASSSHGLAGAGTGELFF.

The J gene is TRBJ1-6, the V gene TRBV19; 7 nucleotides match TRBD1. Germline V lookup: CDR1 LNHDA, CDR2 SQIVND (reference sequence). After removal of 6 bases from V and 7 bases from J, the junction contained 6 bases not matched to a gene. The CDR3 extends over 14 amino acids. CDR3 in DNA: TGTGCCAGTAGCCCCACAGGGGCGAATTCACCCCTCCACTTT. As protein: CASSPTGANSPLHF.

The gene calls are TRBV5-4 and TRBJ2-3; 10 bases match TRBD2. J lost 6 bases, V lost 3 bases, and 16 bases had no gene match. Per the germline V gene, CDR1 is SGHNT and CDR2 is YYREEE (reference sequence). The CDR3 loop spans 18 amino acids. The CDR3 DNA sequence: TGTGCCAGCAGCTCAGCCCCCCGGGAAGCGGGAGGGGGGGATACGCAGTATTTT. It is translated as CASSSAPREAGGGDTQYF.

The rearrangement joins TRBV7-2 to TRBJ2-7; the match to TRBD1 covers 8 bases. CDR1 is SGHTA, CDR2 FQGNSA, per germline. V trimming: 2 bases; J trimming: 4 bases; junction bases outside the gene matches: 10. CDR3 length equals 16 residues. Here the CDR3 reads CASSLTGGQGSYEQYF. CDR3 bases: TGTGCCAGCAGCTTAACCGGCGGACAGGGATCTTACGAGCAGTACTTC.

This rearrangement joins TRBV28 to TRBJ2-7; D is unresolved. Trimming pared 5 bases from V and 3 bases from J, leaving 5 bases between. Germline assignment: CDR1 MDHEN and CDR2 SYDVKM. CDR3 length: 11 residues. The CDR3 protein is CASSKYYEQYF. The CDR3 nucleotides read TGTGCCAGCAGTAAATACTACGAGCAGTACTTC.

The chain recombines TRBV7-2 with TRBJ1-2; D not resolved. V gave up 1 base and J gave up 4 bases, with 22 bases separating them. The germline V gene has CDR1 SGHTA and CDR2 FQGNSA. This CDR3 spans 18 amino acids. DNA for the CDR3: TGTGCCAGCAGCTTAGTCTTGGAGTTACTACCGCTAGTCTATGGCTACACCTTC. Protein sequence: CASSLVLELLPLVYGYTF.

This chain connects TRBV6-5 to TRBJ2-7, with TRBD1 identical over 8 bases. Looked up from germline, CDR1 is MNHEY and CDR2 is SVGAGI. Trimming cost V 8 bases and J 4 bases; bases outside gene matches: 7. This CDR3 region has 13 residues. In DNA, the CDR3 is TGTGCCAGCGGGCGAGACAGGGGATACGAGCAGTACTTC. Translated: CASGRDRGYEQYF.

The V and J genes are TRBV9 and TRBJ1-2; the D gene is possibly TRBD1 (5 bases). Trimming removed 0 bases at V and 7 bases at J, with 16 bases between. Germline CDR1 and CDR2: SGDLS and YYNGEE. This CDR3 has 15 amino acids. The CDR3 loop reads CASSVGSAGLSGYTF. In DNA form, the CDR3 reads TGTGCCAGCAGCGTAGGGTCGGCAGGGCTTAGTGGCTACACCTTC.

The V and J genes are TRBV19 and TRBJ1-3, with D possibly being TRBD1 (5 bases). From germline, CDR1 is LNHDA and CDR2 SQIVND (reference sequence). V was trimmed by 4 bases and J by 0 bases, leaving 13 bases between them. This CDR3 is 16 amino acids long. The CDR3 protein is CASSTGGVSSGNTIYF. The CDR3 DNA sequence: TGTGCCAGTAGTACCGGAGGGGTTAGCTCTGGAAACACCATATATTTT.

V usage is TRBV28 and J usage is TRBJ1-2; no clear D gene. The CDR3 consists of 11 residues. The germline V and J ends were trimmed by 5 bases and 3 bases, with 4 bases remaining between them. The germline CDR1 and CDR2 sequences are MDHEN and SYDVKM. The CDR3 reads CASSLYYGYTF. DNA of the CDR3: TGTGCCAGCAGTCTCTACTATGGCTACACCTTC.

This clone was recorded once. The V and J genes are TRBV7-2 and TRBJ1-2; tentatively, D is TRBD1 (6 bases). The CDR3 extends over 14 amino acids. Trimming took 0 bases from V and 4 from J, leaving 9 bases between them. Germline loops: CDR1 SGHTA, CDR2 FQGNSA. The DNA of the CDR3 is TGTGCCAGCAGCTTAGCGCAGGGGTCCTATGGCTACACCTTC. Its protein is CASSLAQGSYGYTF.

The chain joins TRBV19 to TRBJ2-7; 7 bases line up with TRBD1. Germline V lookup: CDR1 LNHDA, CDR2 SQIVND (reference sequence). Germline trimming cut 5 bases from V and 6 bases from J; bases unmatched to any gene: 7. The CDR3 length is 13 residues. CDR3 residues: CASSATGVSEQYF. The CDR3 region has the DNA TGTGCCAGTAGTGCTACAGGGGTCTCCGAGCAGTACTTC.

The rearrangement joins TRBV21-1 to TRBJ1-2; TRBD1 reflects the table's D call only, with no check against the DNA. TRBV21-1 represents a pseudogene. This CDR3 is built from 15 residues. In DNA form, the CDR3 reads TGTGCCAGCAGCAAAGAGGGGGCAGGGAGCTATGGCTACACCTTC. This sequence encodes CASSKEGAGSYGYTF.

This sequence joins TRBV7-2 and TRBJ2-5, with D possibly matching TRBD2 (6 bases). Trimming took 3 bases from V and 4 from J, leaving 9 bases between them. This CDR3 is 13 amino acids long. Germline loops: CDR1 SGHTA, CDR2 FQGNSA. This CDR3 reads CASSLGGRETQYF. In DNA, the CDR3 is TGTGCCAGCAGCTTGGGAGGTCGAGAGACCCAGTACTTC.

V is TRBV28 and J is TRBJ1-2; the match to TRBD1 covers 11 bases. Germline V lookup: CDR1 MDHEN, CDR2 SYDVKM. CDR3 length: 15 amino acids. V trimming: 1 base; J trimming: 5 bases; junction bases outside the gene matches: 3. The CDR3 reads CASSLLGTGGYGYTF. CDR3 in DNA: TGTGCCAGCAGTTTATTAGGGACAGGGGGGTATGGCTACACCTTC.

The sample holds many counts of this clone. The chain couples TRBV11-2 to TRBJ1-6, with D hard to call. There are 12 residues in the CDR3. The ends were cut back, 0 bases at V and 11 bases at J, with 5 bases in the middle. Per the germline V gene, CDR1 is SGHAT and CDR2 is FQNNGV. CDR3 in DNA: TGTGCCAGCAGCTTAGACGTCCCACCCCTCCACTTT. Translating gives CASSLDVPPLHF.

The chain combines TRBV28 with TRBJ2-2, with 9 bases matching TRBD2. Germline V gives CDR1 MDHEN, CDR2 SYDVKM. The CDR3 runs 14 residues. Trimming at V came to 5 bases and at J to 5 bases, leaving 3 bases not matched to a gene. The CDR3 DNA reads as TGTGCCAGCAGTCCCGGACTAGCGACCGGGGAGCTGTTTTTT. This gives the protein CASSPGLATGELFF.

This clone showed up just a few times. The chain joins TRBV7-6 to TRBJ2-2; TRBD2 matches 7 bases. Trimming took 3 bases from V and 3 from J; bases not matched to a gene: 7. Germline lookup yields CDR1 SGHVS and CDR2 FNYEAQ. CDR3 length equals 16 residues. The DNA of the CDR3 is TGTGCCAGCAGCTTGGGGGGGAGCCTATACACCGGGGAGCTGTTTTTT. Amino acids: CASSLGGSLYTGELFF.

The rearrangement links TRBV7-8 to TRBJ1-1; D is unclear. In germline, CDR1 is SGHVS, CDR2 FQNEAQ. The CDR3 totals 16 residues. The V gene lost 0 bases and the J gene lost 0 bases, with 11 bases spanning the gap. This chain's CDR3 is CASSLARENMNTEAFF. The CDR3 DNA is TGTGCCAGCAGCTTAGCGCGGGAAAACATGAACACTGAAGCTTTCTTT.

The genes are TRBV5-8 and TRBJ2-7; 9 bases agree with TRBD1. This CDR3 is built from 17 residues. V lost 3 bases, J lost 6 bases, and 16 bases stayed unmatched. CDR1 SGHTS and CDR2 YDEGEE come from the germline V gene. CDR3 nucleotides: TGTGCCAGCAGCTATACCGGGACAGGGCTAGGGAGAACCGAGCAGTACTTC. Translation gives CASSYTGTGLGRTEQYF.

The chain joins TRBV7-4 to TRBJ1-5, with 12 nucleotides matching TRBD1. Per the germline V gene, CDR1 is SGHVT and CDR2 is SQSDAQ. The V and J ends lost 2 bases and 0 bases, in that order; junction bases with no gene match: 5. The CDR3 has 18 residues. This CDR3 reads CASSLRDRGPNSNQPQHF. The CDR3 nucleotides read TGTGCCAGCAGCTTAAGGGACAGGGGGCCGAATAGCAATCAGCCCCAGCATTTT.

The count of this clone is one. The V gene is TRBV27, the J gene TRBJ2-2; TRBD1 matches 7 bases. The junction had 13 bases not matched to a gene; V was cut back by 5 bases and J by 1 base. The length of the CDR3 is 18 residues. The germline CDR1 and CDR2 sequences are MNHEY and SMNVEV (reference sequence). CDR3 DNA: TGTGCCAGCAGTCCCGGACAGGAGGTGTCGGAGAACACCGGGGAGCTGTTTTTT. Encoded protein: CASSPGQEVSENTGELFF.

This clone appeared once. Other nucleotide sequences from this sample produce the same CDR3. This chain links TRBV15 with TRBJ2-1, with 12 nucleotides matching TRBD2. CDR1 is LNHNV, CDR2 YYDKDF, per germline (reference sequence). The CDR3 is made up of 15 amino acids. V dropped 1 base and J dropped 7; count of bases not matched to a gene: 2. CDR3 sequence reads: CATSRGLAGVNEQFF. The CDR3, as DNA: TGTGCCACCAGCAGAGGACTAGCGGGAGTGAATGAGCAGTTCTTC.

This clone was seen just once. This sequence joins TRBV5-1 and TRBJ2-5; TRBD2 is a possible D gene (6 bases). Trimming stripped 4 bases from V and 4 bases from J, with 17 bases between. This CDR3 has 15 residues. Germline V gene data show CDR1 as SGHRS and CDR2 as YFSETQ. The CDR3 bases are TGCGCCAGCAGCCCTGATCCGGGACTTGGAGAGACCCAGTACTTC. Its protein is CASSPDPGLGETQYF. The variable domain in full, completed from reference TRBV5-1 and TRBJ2-5, reads KAGVTQTPRYLIKTRGQQVTLSCSPISGHRSVSWYQQTPGQGLQFLFEYFSETQRNKGNFPGRFSGRQFSNSRSEMNVSTLELGDSALYLCASSPDPGLGETQYFGPGTRLLVL.

The CDR3: CAISETVSYEQYF. CDR3 DNA: TGTGCCATCAGTGAGACGGTCTCCTACGAGCAGTACTTC. V and J are TRBV10-3 and TRBJ2-7; D ambiguous. Germline-derived CDR1 and CDR2 are ENHRY and SYGVKD. The CDR3 is made up of 13 amino acids. Trimming took off 2 bases at V and 0 bases at J, with 5 bases between the two ends.